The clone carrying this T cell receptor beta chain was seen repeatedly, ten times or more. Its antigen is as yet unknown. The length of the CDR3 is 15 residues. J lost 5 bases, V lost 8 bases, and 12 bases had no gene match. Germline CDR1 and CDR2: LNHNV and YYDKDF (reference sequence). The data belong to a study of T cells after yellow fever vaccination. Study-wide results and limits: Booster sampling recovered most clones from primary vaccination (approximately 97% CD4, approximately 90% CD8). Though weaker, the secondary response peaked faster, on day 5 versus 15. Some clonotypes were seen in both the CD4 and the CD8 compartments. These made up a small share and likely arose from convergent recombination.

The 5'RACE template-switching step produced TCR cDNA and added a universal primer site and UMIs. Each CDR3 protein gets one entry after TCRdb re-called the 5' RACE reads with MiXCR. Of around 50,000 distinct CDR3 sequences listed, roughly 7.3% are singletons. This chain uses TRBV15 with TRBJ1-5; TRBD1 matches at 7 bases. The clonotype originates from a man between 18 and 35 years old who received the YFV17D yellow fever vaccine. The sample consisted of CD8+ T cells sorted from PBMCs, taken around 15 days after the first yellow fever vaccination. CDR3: CATGVSTGLDQPQHF. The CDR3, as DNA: TGTGCCACCGGAGTCTCGACAGGGCTCGATCAGCCCCAGCATTTT.